This T cell receptor (beta chain) was sequenced for a study of cytotoxic CD8 clonotypes in ibrutinib-treated CLL. Overall study context: Responses: about 25 partial, 2 complete; after median roughly 63 months, around 15 stayed remitted, around 12 progressed. Overall study results and limits: In comparison with age-matched healthy donors, baseline clonality was higher and tracked circulating CD8+ T-cell counts. Sampling of sustained-remission and progressing patients occurred at differing times.

Turning to this clone: The antigen is undetermined.

Clones were read by immunoSEQ multiplex PCR, and TCRdb kept only the in-frame ones, dropping some. The data show hundreds of thousands of clones, with roughly three quarters seen just once and roughly 11% held by the top ten. This CDR3 has 16 amino acids. The V segment lost 2 bases and the J segment 5 bases; nucleotides outside the gene matches: 9. The germline gives CDR1 MNHNY, CDR2 SVGAGI (reference sequence). The sequencing used PBMCs, collected after 12 months of ibrutinib treatment. This clonotype originated in a human donor with chronic lymphocytic leukemia. V usage is TRBV6-6 and J usage is TRBJ2-1; 7 positions agree with TRBD2. The CDR3 region has the DNA TGTGCCAGCAGTTACCCGGGACTAACCTTTGACAATGAGCAGTTCTTC. Its translation is CASSYPGLTFDNEQFF.